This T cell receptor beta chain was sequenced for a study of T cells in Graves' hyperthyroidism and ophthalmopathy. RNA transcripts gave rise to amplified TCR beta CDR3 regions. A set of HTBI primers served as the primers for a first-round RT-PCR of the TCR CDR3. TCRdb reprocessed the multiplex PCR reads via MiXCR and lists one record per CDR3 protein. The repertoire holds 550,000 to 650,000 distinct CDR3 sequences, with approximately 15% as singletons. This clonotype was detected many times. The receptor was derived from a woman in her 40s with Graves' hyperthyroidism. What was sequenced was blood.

This CDR3 reads CASSPRDFASYEQYF. For the CDR3, the DNA is TGCGCCAGCAGCCCCCGGGACTTCGCTTCCTACGAGCAGTACTTC. The chain links TRBV5-1 to TRBJ2-7; maybe TRBD2 (6 bases). From germline, CDR1 is SGHRS and CDR2 YFSETQ. The V and J ends lost 4 bases and 1 base respectively, with 15 bases between them. This CDR3 contains 15 residues.